This T cell receptor beta chain was found in a study of T cells in Graves' hyperthyroidism and ophthalmopathy. Remarks on this clonotype: Its specificity is not known. Its ends do not fully match the called genes, so a read error is possible.

Patients counted as stable if ophthalmopathy did not develop within 18 months. Patients between 18 and 65 years old had hyperthyroidism, newly diagnosed and lasting under 2 months. Study findings and constraints: Most clonotypes that expanded in the thyroid above 0.001 also showed up in blood. A model built on 13 V-J features separated ophthalmopathy from stable hyperthyroidism.

CDR1 is SGHAT, CDR2 FQNNGV, per germline. The CDR3 sequence is 16 residues long. It was RNA transcripts that yielded the amplified TCR beta CDR3 regions. The study used the HTBI primer set for a first-round RT-PCR of the TCR CDR3. TCRdb passed the multiplex PCR reads through MiXCR, listing each CDR3 protein once. The sample gives some 700,000 distinct CDR3 sequences, about 18% of which show up once; around a sixth is in the top ten. The receptor's source is a man over 45 with Graves' hyperthyroidism. The material sequenced was blood. The rearrangement uses TRBV11-2 and TRBJ2-7; possible D gene TRBD1, 6 bases. Here the CDR3 DNA reads TGTGCGAGCAGCTTCTCCTCCGGGGACACCTCCTACGAGCAGTACTTC. It codes for CASSFSSGDTSYEQYF.